One T cell receptor (delta chain) is described in this entry. This clone was detected only a few times. The antigen it binds to is not known. The mismatch at residue 8 between this DNA's translation and the TCRdb protein of a much larger clone likely reflects a read error; the protein shown is translated from the DNA. Libraries were made using PCR. Sequencing was performed on an Illumina MiSeq. Public reads were reanalyzed in TCRdb with CATT, and rows carrying the same DNA were merged afterwards. This sample has some 4,000 delta-chain clones in its table, and 20% to 30% of those were observed once. Over 55% of the sample belongs to the ten largest clones. This sample is drawn from a study of human gamma delta and Vdelta1 T cells (dated 2018 in TCRdb). Context from the whole study: The study examined Delta One T cells, which are Vd1+ gamma-delta T cells, as cytotoxic effectors against acute myeloid leukemia.

The CDR3 sequence holds 19 residues, the cysteine and phenylalanine included. Just the 57-base CDR3 DNA is kept, in frame starting at base 1. Ends trimmed: V by 3 bases, J by 0 bases; bases unmatched to a gene: 14. Via the germline V gene, CDR1 is TSWWSYY and CDR2 QGS. The rearrangement combines TRDV1 with TRDJ1, with TRDD2 identical over 9 junction bases. The specimen sequenced was naive CD27+ Vdelta1 gamma-delta T cells from blood. The clonotype originates from a human donor in good health. The DNA sequence follows: TGTGCTCTTGGGGAGGACTACCCTTCCTACTGGAGGTACACCGATAAACTCATCTTT. Its protein product is CALGEDYPSYWRYTDKLIF.